This is a list of T cell receptor beta chains from one sample in a study of T cells in localized non-small cell lung cancer. The protocol was immunoSEQ multiplex PCR, while the TCRdb copy is restricted to in-frame clones and leaves out a portion. The sample has roughly 70,000 clones, about nine tenths seen once. Here the sequenced sample was peripheral blood, taken before any cancer treatment. All receptors derive from a male donor at least 60 years old with stage III squamous cell lung carcinoma. The CDR3 runs from the conserved cysteine through the conserved F or W. A D gene is named only where the DNA matches it firmly. Some rows mark clone size as missing; the rest say once, few, many or name a class of expanded clone.

v_gene	j_gene	abundance	d_gene	CDR3aa	CDR3nt
TRBV5-6	TRBJ2-7	few	NA	CASSLAGEQYF	TGTGCCAGCAGCTTGGCGGGCGAGCAGTACTTC
TRBV4-3	TRBJ2-3	NA	TRBD2	CASSQEGSGAGGSTDTQYF	TGCGCCAGCAGCCAAGAGGGCTCAGGGGCGGGGGGCAGCACAGATACGCAGTATTTT
TRBV5-4	TRBJ1-1	NA	NA	CASSLGVEAFF	TGTGCCAGCAGCTTGGGTGTTGAAGCTTTCTTT
TRBV7-3	TRBJ2-3	NA	TRBD1	CASSPGQGTDTQYF	TGTGCCAGCAGCCCGGGACAGGGGACAGATACGCAGTATTTT
TRBV11-2	TRBJ2-3	NA	NA	CASSLVPHADTQYF	TGTGCCAGCAGCTTAGTGCCCCACGCAGATACGCAGTATTTT
TRBV27	TRBJ1-1	NA	NA	CASSLRGRPEAFF	TGTGCCAGCAGTTTGAGGGGGAGGCCTGAAGCTTTCTTT
TRBV11-3	TRBJ2-5	NA	TRBD1	CASSPRTGTETQYF	TGTGCCAGCAGCCCACGGACAGGGACAGAGACCCAGTACTTC
TRBV21-1	TRBJ1-4	NA	NA	CASSKRDRLF	TGTGCCAGCAGCAAAAGGGACAGACTTTTT
TRBV5-1	TRBJ2-2	NA	TRBD2	CASSLGSGGATGELFF	TGCGCCAGCAGCTTGGGAAGCGGGGGAGCCACCGGGGAGCTGTTTTTT
TRBV30	TRBJ1-5	once	NA	CAWATQAGSNQPQHF	TGTGCCTGGGCCACACAAGCCGGGAGCAATCAGCCCCAGCATTTT
TRBV4-1	TRBJ1-1	NA	NA	CASSPVGGSGTEAFF	TGCGCCAGCAGCCCAGTGGGGGGGTCTGGCACTGAAGCTTTCTTT
TRBV14	TRBJ1-6	NA	NA	CASSQDMGAYNSPLHF	TGTGCCAGCAGCCAAGATATGGGTGCCTATAATTCACCCCTCCACTTT
TRBV5-6	TRBJ1-1	NA	TRBD1	CAGYSGGSVNTEAFF	TGTGCCGGGTATTCAGGGGGATCGGTGAACACTGAAGCTTTCTTT
TRBV7-8	TRBJ1-2	NA	NA	CASSLRANYGYTF	TGTGCCAGCAGCTTAAGGGCTAACTATGGCTACACCTTC
TRBV5-4	TRBJ1-1	NA	NA	CASSLTAMNTEAFF	TGTGCCAGCAGCTTGACAGCCATGAACACTGAAGCTTTCTTT
TRBV15	TRBJ2-2	NA	NA	CATSFEGAGELFF	TGTGCCACCAGCTTCGAGGGGGCCGGGGAGCTGTTTTTT
TRBV7-9	TRBJ1-1	NA	NA	CASNSFSGANTEAFF	TGTGCCAGCAACTCCTTTTCGGGGGCCAACACTGAAGCTTTCTTT
TRBV6-5	TRBJ1-1	NA	TRBD1	CASSYDRGWTEAFF	TGTGCCAGCAGTTACGACAGGGGTTGGACTGAAGCTTTCTTT
TRBV5-1	TRBJ2-2	NA	TRBD1	CASSLGQGATGELFF	TGCGCCAGCAGCTTGGGGCAGGGGGCCACCGGGGAGCTGTTTTTT
TRBV5-1	TRBJ1-1	once	NA	CASSLEPITEAFF	TGCGCCAGCAGCCTGGAACCAATAACTGAAGCTTTCTTT
TRBV28	TRBJ1-6	NA	TRBD1	CATMVQGISPLHF	TGTGCCACCATGGTACAGGGGATTTCACCCCTCCACTTT
TRBV2	TRBJ2-1	NA	NA	CASSNQGPLNEQFF	TGTGCCAGCAGTAATCAGGGTCCCCTCAATGAGCAGTTCTTC
TRBV9	TRBJ2-2	NA	NA	CASSVGERGPRAGELFF	TGTGCCAGCAGCGTAGGGGAACGGGGGCCCCGGGCAGGGGAGCTGTTTTTT
TRBV5-1	TRBJ2-5	NA	TRBD2	CASSPRLAGGEETQYF	TGCGCCAGCAGCCCCCGACTAGCGGGGGGGGAAGAGACCCAGTACTTC